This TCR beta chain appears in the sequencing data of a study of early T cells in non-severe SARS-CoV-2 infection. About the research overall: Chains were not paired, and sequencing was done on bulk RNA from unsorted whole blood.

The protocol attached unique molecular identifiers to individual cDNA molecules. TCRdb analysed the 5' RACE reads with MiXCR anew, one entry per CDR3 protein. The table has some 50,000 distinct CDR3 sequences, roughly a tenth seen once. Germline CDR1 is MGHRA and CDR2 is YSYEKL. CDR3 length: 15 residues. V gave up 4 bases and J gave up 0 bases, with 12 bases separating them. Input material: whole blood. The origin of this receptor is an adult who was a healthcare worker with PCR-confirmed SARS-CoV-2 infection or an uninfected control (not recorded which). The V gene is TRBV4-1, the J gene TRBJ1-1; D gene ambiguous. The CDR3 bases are TGCGCCAGCAGCCTGCCCCGTGCCATGAACACTGAAGCTTTCTTT. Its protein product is CASSLPRAMNTEAFF.